These 7 T cell receptor beta chains were all obtained from the same sample, sequenced in a study of T-cell reconstitution after alpha-beta-depleted transplantation in children. Unique molecular identifiers were incorporated into the prepared TCRbeta library. TCRdb redid the calling of the PCR reads with MiXCR, one entry per CDR3 protein. The sample holds hundreds of thousands of distinct CDR3 sequences, under 15% seen once. The specimen comprised PBMCs, mostly from graft donor cells, sampled 360 days after TCRalphabeta/CD19-depleted stem cell transplant. All receptors come from a male patient aged 10-17 years who had a stem cell transplant for acute myeloid leukemia, so the T cells may come from the graft donor.

This clonotype was recorded a few times. The CDR3 here is CASSQGPHFGVARTDTQYF. The CDR3 region has the DNA TGCGCCAGCAGCCAAGGCCCCCATTTTGGGGTAGCCCGCACAGATACGCAGTATTTT. The chain links TRBV4-3 to TRBJ2-3; D is undetermined. Germline CDR1 LGHNA, CDR2 YSLEER. V lost 1 base and J lost 1, with 21 bases in between. The CDR3 is made up of 19 amino acids.

In this sample, this clonotype turned up many times. The rearrangement joins TRBV29-1 to TRBJ2-1; D remains unclear. Germline CDR1 reads SQVTM; CDR2 reads ANQGSEA. Trimming removed 4 bases at V and 2 bases at J, with 15 bases between. CDR3 size: 15 residues. CDR3 region: CSVALNPGPYNEQFF. The CDR3 DNA reads as TGCAGCGTTGCCCTAAACCCCGGCCCCTACAATGAGCAGTTCTTC.

The rearrangement uses TRBV20-1 and TRBJ1-5; no clear D. CDR1 is DFQATT and CDR2 is SNEGSKA in the germline V gene (reference sequence). V shed 4 bases and J shed 0 bases, with 16 bases lying between them. The CDR3 contains 16 residues. The CDR3 is CSANLRTHYSNQPQHF. The CDR3 DNA sequence: TGCAGTGCTAACCTTCGCACACATTATAGCAATCAGCCCCAGCATTTT.

This clonotype appeared a few times. V is TRBV15 and J is TRBJ2-1; TRBD2 might be the D (6 bases). This CDR3 is 20 amino acids long. CDR1 and CDR2 (germline): LNHNV, YYDKDF (reference sequence). The ends were cut back, 5 bases at V and 0 bases at J, with 26 bases in the middle. The CDR3 sequence: CATSAGGGVSQVNSYNEQFF. In DNA, the CDR3 is TGTGCCACCAGCGCCGGTGGAGGGGTATCACAAGTCAACTCCTACAATGAGCAGTTCTTC.

The chain has TRBV29-1 and TRBJ2-3; tentatively, D is TRBD1 (5 bases). CDR3 size: 13 residues. In germline, CDR1 is SQVTM, CDR2 ANQGSEA. Trimming took 7 bases from V and 6 from J, leaving 17 bases between them. In DNA form, the CDR3 reads TGCAGCGCCTGCGGCAGGGTCGGGGATACGCAGTATTTT. Residues: CSACGRVGDTQYF.

Many counts were recorded for this clonotype. The chain recombines TRBV7-2 with TRBJ2-2, with 9 bases aligning to TRBD2. The junction had 7 bases not matched to a gene; V was cut back by 5 bases and J by 6 bases. The CDR3 contains 15 residues. Germline V gene sequence: CDR1 SGHTA, CDR2 FQGNSA. CDR3 sequence reads: CASSTNAGGPGELFF. The CDR3 bases are TGTGCCAGCAGCACTAACGCGGGAGGGCCCGGGGAGCTGTTTTTT.

This clonotype has more than one count but fewer than ten. The chain joins TRBV7-8 to TRBJ2-7; 10 nucleotides align to TRBD2. This CDR3 is built from 15 residues. Germline V gene data show CDR1 as SGHVS and CDR2 as FQNEAQ. Trimming took 5 bases from V and 2 from J; bases not matched to a gene: 6. CDR3 bases: TGTGCCAGCAGCCCCGGGACTAGCGTTACCTACGAGCAGTACTTC. Its protein is CASSPGTSVTYEQYF.